This T cell receptor beta chain was identified during a study of CD8+CD57+ T cells in acquired aplastic anemia. Overall study context: Mean DNA quantity obtained from sorted CD4+ and CD8+ cells was 3 to 3.5 ug. In CD4+ cells, healthy donors produced an average of around 11 million reads.

The CDR3 has 16 amino acids. Germline lookup yields CDR1 MGHDK and CDR2 SYGVNS. Trimming removed 3 bases from V and 11 bases from J, with 23 bases in between. Points on this clonotype: As yet, its antigen is unknown.

Genomic DNA was employed as the template in profiling TCR beta VDJ and CDR3. Via MiXCR, TCRdb re-called the reads, giving one row per CDR3 protein. The sample records roughly 50,000 distinct CDR3 sequences, around 72% being singletons. Study-wide results and limits: CD8+ Simpson's diversity showed no significant patient-control difference. Patients and controls shared twenty-nine CD8+ CDR3 sequences.

The sequence was collected from a human donor in good health, serving as a control. This rearrangement joins TRBV25-1 to TRBJ1-5; TRBD1 might be the D (6 bases). Material: sorted CD4+, CD8+, or CD8+CD57+ T cells (not recorded which) from PBMCs. For the CDR3, the DNA is TGTGCCAGCAGTGACCATCGGGGGGGCGGCGTCGGGGCCCAGCATTTT. It specifies CASSDHRGGGVGAQHF. Filled out from reference TRBV25-1 and TRBJ1-5, the complete variable domain reads EADIYQTPRYLVIGTGKKITLECSQTMGHDKMYWYQQDPGMELHLIHYSYGVNSTEKGDLSSESTVSRIRTEHFPLTLESARPSHTSQYLCASSDHRGGGVGAQHFGDGTRLSIL.